This T cell receptor (beta chain) emerged from a study of control samples from healthy donors and cancer patients. Assay used: immunoSEQ multiplex PCR; TCRdb lists only in-frame clones, some missing. Among approximately 170,000 clones listed, roughly 88% were seen once. The junction had 12 bases not matched to a gene; V was cut back by 7 bases and J by 5 bases. The CDR3 length is 15 residues. Germline assignment: CDR1 MNHEY and CDR2 SVGAGI. Sequenced material: blood. The receptor was isolated from a woman in her 30s in good health. The gene calls are TRBV6-5 and TRBJ2-5; TRBD2 agrees at 8 bases. For the CDR3, the DNA is TGTGCCAGCATTTTCGGGACTAGGGCCAGGGAGACCCAGTACTTC. Residues: CASIFGTRARETQYF.